This TCR beta chain came from a study of blood T cell repertoires in COVID-19. The CDR3 sequence is 14 residues long. The germline V gene encodes CDR1 LGHNA and CDR2 YSLEER. V lost 1 base, J lost 8 bases, and 11 bases lay in between. Method: immunoSEQ multiplex PCR; TCRdb's copy keeps in-frame clones and lacks some. The sample yields around 100,000 clones, roughly nine tenths seen once. The sample was peripheral blood. The gene calls are TRBV4-3 and TRBJ1-4; D is ambiguous. This receptor was taken from a human donor in a cohort sampled during active COVID-19. CDR3 protein: CASSQVGDGEKLFF. The CDR3 bases are TGCGCCAGCAGCCAAGTGGGCGATGGCGAAAAACTGTTTTTT.